The 10 T cell receptor beta chains given below trace back to one sample, sequenced in a study of control samples from healthy donors and cancer patients. This table comes from immunoSEQ multiplex PCR, and its TCRdb copy is limited to in-frame clones, with some not included. This table has about 170,000 clones, 93% appearing once. Source material: blood. These receptors came from a woman aged 55-75 years in good health.

The chain uses TRBV11-2 and TRBJ1-1; 10 bases are shared with TRBD1. The CDR3 is made up of 18 amino acids. Germline CDR1 SGHAT, CDR2 FQNNGV. V shed 2 bases, J shed 4 bases, and the junction held 13 bases outside the gene matches. CDR3 nucleotides: TGTGCCAGCAGCTTATGGGGACAGGGGACGGGTATGGGCACTGAAGCTTTCTTT. As protein: CASSLWGQGTGMGTEAFF.

The V and J genes are TRBV7-9 and TRBJ1-1, with TRBD1 matching 10 bases. Trimming took 5 bases from V and 1 from J; bases not matched to a gene: 4. Germline loops: CDR1 SEHNR, CDR2 FQNEAQ (reference sequence). The CDR3 covers 15 residues. Here the CDR3 reads CASSGDRGPNTEAFF. The DNA for the CDR3 is TGTGCCAGCAGCGGAGACAGGGGGCCGAACACTGAAGCTTTCTTT.

The chain is built from TRBV3-1 (or the pseudogene TRBV3-2) and TRBJ2-5; no reliable D call. V lost 4 bases to trimming and J lost 4 bases, with 13 bases between them. The CDR3 contains 14 residues. Germline CDR1 reads LGHDT; CDR2 reads YNNKEL (reference sequence). CDR3 coding DNA: TGTGCCAGCAGCCTTTCACGGGTCGGAGAGACCCAGTACTTC. Protein sequence: CASSLSRVGETQYF.

The chain has TRBV27 and TRBJ1-2, with D uncertain. Trimming removed 5 bases at V and 4 bases at J, with 20 bases between. The CDR3 length is 16 residues. The germline CDR1 and CDR2 sequences are MNHEY and SMNVEV (reference sequence). The CDR3 DNA reads TGTGCCAGCAGTAGGACGGTGGCGGCGGGTATCTATGGCTACACCTTC. Its protein is CASSRTVAAGIYGYTF.

The chain carries TRBV6-4 and TRBJ2-7; the D call may be TRBD1 or TRBD2 (6 bases each). V was clipped by 9 bases and J by 3 bases, with 18 bases between them. Germline V CDR1 and CDR2: MRHNA, SNTAGT. CDR3 length equals 14 residues. DNA of the CDR3: TGTGCCAGTCCACACTCCGGGGGCGACTACGAGCAGTACTTC. It encodes CASPHSGGDYEQYF.

The chain carries TRBV7-8 and TRBJ2-3, with TRBD1 identical over 10 bases. This CDR3 comprises 23 residues. Germline lookup yields CDR1 SGHVS and CDR2 FQNEAQ. V shed 5 bases and J 1 base; nucleotides not matched to a gene: 27. CDR3 amino acids: CASSPQNDRGRPPFKSRTDTQYF. The CDR3 coding sequence is TGTGCCAGCAGCCCACAAAACGACAGGGGGCGACCTCCTTTTAAAAGCCGCACAGATACGCAGTATTTT. Complete variable domain (other parts from reference TRBV7-8 and TRBJ2-3): GAGVSQSPRYKVAKRGQDVALRCDPISGHVSLFWYQQALGQGPEFLTYFQNEAQLDKSGLPSDRFFAERPEGSVSTLKIQRTQQEDSAVYLCASSPQNDRGRPPFKSRTDTQYFGPGTRLTVL.

V gene TRBV19 combines with J gene TRBJ1-3, with D maybe TRBD1 (5 bases). Germline V gene lookup returns CDR1 LNHDA and CDR2 SQIVND (reference sequence). V lost 9 bases and J lost 2, with 14 bases in between. CDR3 length: 14 residues. Here the CDR3 reads CASRWDSPGNTIYF. The CDR3, as DNA: TGTGCCAGCCGGTGGGACTCCCCTGGAAACACCATATATTTT.

The CDR3: CASHMGRVYGYTF. CDR3 DNA sequence: TGTGCCAGCCACATGGGAAGGGTCTATGGCTACACCTTC. The chain links TRBV2 to TRBJ1-2; no clear D gene. Germline CDR1 SNHLY, CDR2 FYNNEI. The CDR3 totals 13 residues. Trimming removed 8 bases at V and 4 bases at J, with 14 bases between.

The chain is built from TRBV11-3 and TRBJ2-2; D not certain. The germline V and J ends were trimmed by 6 bases and 7 bases, with 18 bases remaining between them. The CDR3 consists of 15 residues. Germline V gene data show CDR1 as SGHNT and CDR2 as YENEEA. CDR3 amino acids: CASSLQPGLGGELFF. DNA of the CDR3: TGTGCCAGCAGTCTCCAACCCGGGCTTGGCGGGGAGCTGTTTTTT.

This clone occurred once. This chain connects TRBV6-4 to TRBJ1-2; D is unclear. The CDR3 covers 15 residues. The V end was cut by 6 bases, the J end by 5 bases, with 19 bases between. The germline V gene has CDR1 MRHNA and CDR2 SNTAGT. CDR3: CASSQDTVDGYGYTF. As DNA, the CDR3 is TGTGCCAGCAGCCAGGATACGGTCGACGGATATGGCTACACCTTC.